What follows are 18 T cell receptor beta chains derived from one specimen sequenced in a study of OX40 agonist ivuxolimab in advanced cancers. Measured with immunoSEQ multiplex PCR; TCRdb has only the in-frame clones, and not every one. The sample comprises approximately 48,000 clones, roughly 89% of which are singletons, and about 9.4% rests with the top ten. The sequenced sample was CD4+ or CD8+ T cells sorted from blood, obtained in a trial of the OX40 agonist ivuxolimab. The receptors stem from an adult with an advanced solid tumor such as melanoma, head and neck, liver or kidney cancer.

This clone is medium-sized (0.01 to 0.1%) in the sample. The V and J genes are TRBV6-1 and TRBJ1-6; tentative D call: TRBD1 (5 bases). The CDR3 totals 13 residues. V was trimmed by 3 bases and J by 7 bases, leaving 7 bases between them. Per germline, CDR1 MNHNS and CDR2 SASEGT. The CDR3 region has the DNA TGTGCCAGCAGTGACAGGGAAAATTCACCCCTCCACTTT. It yields the protein CASSDRENSPLHF.

The genes are TRBV10-3 and TRBJ2-5, with 12 bases fitting TRBD1. The CDR3 length is 14 residues. Germline lookup yields CDR1 ENHRY and CDR2 SYGVKD. The trim removed 6 bases at V and 1 base at J, leaving 0 bases unmatched. The CDR3, as DNA: TGTGCCATCAGGGGACAGGGGGCCCAAGAGACCCAGTACTTC. This translates into CAIRGQGAQETQYF.

V usage is TRBV27 and J usage is TRBJ2-7; 8 positions agree with TRBD1. Germline V gives CDR1 MNHEY, CDR2 SMNVEV (reference sequence). The CDR3 is 16 residues long. V lost 2 bases, J lost 6 bases, and 12 bases stayed unmatched. The CDR3, as DNA: TGTGCCAGCAGTTTAGTTCCCCGGACAGGGTTTGTCGAGCAGTACTTC. Its protein is CASSLVPRTGFVEQYF.

The chain recombines TRBV7-3 with TRBJ2-5; 9 positions agree with TRBD1. The CDR3 spans 14 residues. The J segment lost 4 bases and the V segment lost 4 bases, leaving 4 bases of the junction unmatched. CDR1 and CDR2 (germline): SGHTA, FQGTGA. The CDR3 bases are TGTGCCAGCAGCTCTACAGGGGGCGCAGAGACCCAGTACTTC. Protein sequence: CASSSTGGAETQYF.

This clone occurred a few times. The chain employs TRBV6-5 and TRBJ1-1; weak D call: TRBD1 (6 bases). The germline CDR1 and CDR2 sequences are MNHEY and SVGAGI. Trimming took 7 bases from V and 10 from J, leaving 13 bases between them. The CDR3 contains 11 residues. The CDR3, as DNA: TGTGCCAGCATCGAGGGGGGACGAGCTTTCTTT. This gives the protein CASIEGGRAFF.

The chain joins TRBV9 to TRBJ2-7, with D possibly matching TRBD2 (6 bases). CDR1 and CDR2 from the germline V gene are SGDLS and YYNGEE. V was clipped by 1 base and J by 4 bases, with 15 bases between them. The CDR3 is 15 residues long. CDR3 loop: CASSVHADYFYEQYF. The CDR3 DNA is TGTGCCAGCAGCGTACATGCGGACTATTTTTACGAGCAGTACTTC.

The chain has TRBV4-3 and TRBJ2-5; D not certain. This CDR3 spans 13 amino acids. Deletions cut 1 base from V and 2 bases from J, with 5 bases between. The germline CDR1 and CDR2 sequences are LGHNA and YSLEER. For the CDR3, the DNA is TGCGCCAGCAGCCAAGGGACGCAAGAGACCCAGTACTTC. Translated, it gives CASSQGTQETQYF.

The chain carries TRBV5-1 and TRBJ2-1; the match to TRBD2 covers 9 bases. The ends lost 5 bases at V and 4 bases at J; junction bases unmatched: 7. This CDR3 spans 15 amino acids. Germline V gene sequence: CDR1 SGHRS, CDR2 YFSETQ. In nucleotides, the CDR3 is TGCGCCAGCAGGCCGGGACTAGCAGGGTACAATGAGCAGTTCTTC. Protein: CASRPGLAGYNEQFF.

The V call is TRBV5-6, the J call TRBJ2-1, with 8 bases matching TRBD2. The V gene's germline CDR1 is SGHDT and CDR2 YYEEEE. The CDR3 is 14 residues long. V dropped 3 bases and J dropped 12; count of bases not matched to a gene: 11. The CDR3 protein is CASSYKLADPRQFF. The CDR3 nucleotides read TGTGCCAGCAGCTACAAACTAGCGGACCCTCGGCAGTTCTTC.

The chain recombines TRBV4-1 with TRBJ2-1, with D perhaps TRBD2 (7 bases). V shed 3 bases and J shed 7 bases, with 22 bases lying between them. Germline CDR1 and CDR2: MGHRA and YSYEKL. The CDR3 is 17 amino acids. This chain's CDR3 is CASSQNIGGPGINEQFF. The CDR3 DNA follows: TGCGCCAGCAGCCAGAATATCGGGGGGCCGGGTATTAATGAGCAGTTCTTC.

V usage is TRBV20-1 and J usage is TRBJ2-7; D gene ambiguous. Germline-derived CDR1 and CDR2 are DFQATT and SNEGSKA (reference sequence). This CDR3 is 11 amino acids long. With 5 bases removed from V and 4 bases from J, the gap between germline ends came to 9 bases. The CDR3 sequence: CSADVGYEQYF. The CDR3 DNA sequence: TGCAGTGCTGACGTGGGGTACGAGCAGTACTTC.

The genes are TRBV6-1 and TRBJ1-1; D is ambiguous. This CDR3 is built from 11 residues. Germline lookup yields CDR1 MNHNS and CDR2 SASEGT. V dropped 8 bases and J dropped 1 base, with 5 bases sitting between them. CDR3 residues: CASAQNTEAFF. CDR3 nucleotides: TGTGCCAGCGCACAGAACACTGAAGCTTTCTTT.

J is TRBJ2-7 and V is TRBV27, with 7 bases that match TRBD2. The CDR3 spans 16 residues. V lost 5 bases, J lost 5 bases, and 15 bases stayed unmatched. The germline V gene encodes CDR1 MNHEY and CDR2 SMNVEV (reference sequence). CDR3 in amino acids: CASSPEGPRGVHEQYF. The CDR3 DNA follows: TGTGCCAGCAGTCCGGAGGGACCCCGGGGGGTCCACGAGCAGTACTTC.

This chain uses TRBV6-5 with TRBJ1-1, with 8 bases matching TRBD1. The J segment lost 6 bases and the V segment lost 2 bases, leaving 5 bases of the junction unmatched. The CDR3 has 14 amino acids. Germline V gives CDR1 MNHEY, CDR2 SVGAGI. In DNA, the CDR3 is TGTGCCAGCAGTTACACAGGGGGAGGATCTGAAGCTTTCTTT. Translating gives CASSYTGGGSEAFF.

The rearrangement links TRBV27 to TRBJ1-5; the match to TRBD1 covers 8 bases. The CDR3 loop spans 16 amino acids. Germline CDR1 is MNHEY and CDR2 is SMNVEV (reference sequence). With V trimmed by 3 bases and J by 5 bases, 9 bases remained unmatched. The CDR3 is CASSFHGQGRDQPQHF. The CDR3 bases are TGTGCCAGCAGTTTTCACGGACAGGGTCGGGATCAGCCCCAGCATTTT.

J is TRBJ2-5 and V is TRBV6-5, with D perhaps TRBD2 (6 bases). Germline CDR1 MNHEY, CDR2 SVGAGI. Trimming shortened V by 2 bases and J by 2 bases, and 6 bases separated the two germline ends. The CDR3 contains 13 residues. CDR3 loop: CASSYAGQETQYF. The CDR3 DNA sequence: TGTGCCAGCAGTTACGCGGGACAAGAGACCCAGTACTTC.

This clone occurred once. The J gene is TRBJ2-7, the V gene TRBV7-9; 11 bases are a match to TRBD2. V trimming: 3 bases; J trimming: 5 bases; junction bases outside the gene matches: 3. CDR1 and CDR2 (germline): SEHNR, FQNEAQ (reference sequence). This CDR3 region has 14 residues. The CDR3 DNA follows: TGTGCCAGCAGCTTTAGCGGGAGGGCACACGAGCAGTACTTC. This sequence encodes CASSFSGRAHEQYF.

The chain employs TRBV9 and TRBJ2-7; D is possibly TRBD2 (6 bases). The CDR3 sequence is 15 residues long. V dropped 0 bases and J dropped 0 bases, with 10 bases sitting between them. Per germline, CDR1 SGDLS and CDR2 YYNGEE. CDR3 sequence (DNA): TGTGCCAGCAGCGTAGGGGCGGGAATCTCCTACGAGCAGTACTTC. Its translation is CASSVGAGISYEQYF.